This T cell receptor beta chain stems from a study of blood T cell repertoires in COVID-19. Study-level background: Donors in the United States, Italy and Spain gave samples during acute or convalescent COVID-19. T cells, B-cell-depleted T cells, or PBMCs supplied cDNA or gDNA.

Per the original data handling: Estimates of nucleated cell counts were drawn from the amplification of reference gene primers. Some clones are missing from TCRdb's copy, which holds only in-frame ones; the method was immunoSEQ multiplex PCR. V and J calls and clone size are as listed in that table; D and trimming were resolved from the DNA. Of roughly 250,000 clones detected, roughly 77% appear once; the ten largest clones hold 3% to 3.5%. Of note for this clone: The junction departs from the called germline gene at one end, perhaps through a read error.

CDR3 length equals 13 residues. CDR1 and CDR2 (germline): SQVTM, ANQGSEA. What was sequenced was peripheral blood. The TCR comes from a woman of 80 years or more with acute or convalescent COVID-19. The chain carries TRBV29-1 and TRBJ1-1, with 9 bases aligning to TRBD1. The CDR3 protein is CQTRRQGGTEAFF. As DNA, the CDR3 is TGTCAAACTAGGAGACAGGGGGGTACTGAAGCTTTCTTT.